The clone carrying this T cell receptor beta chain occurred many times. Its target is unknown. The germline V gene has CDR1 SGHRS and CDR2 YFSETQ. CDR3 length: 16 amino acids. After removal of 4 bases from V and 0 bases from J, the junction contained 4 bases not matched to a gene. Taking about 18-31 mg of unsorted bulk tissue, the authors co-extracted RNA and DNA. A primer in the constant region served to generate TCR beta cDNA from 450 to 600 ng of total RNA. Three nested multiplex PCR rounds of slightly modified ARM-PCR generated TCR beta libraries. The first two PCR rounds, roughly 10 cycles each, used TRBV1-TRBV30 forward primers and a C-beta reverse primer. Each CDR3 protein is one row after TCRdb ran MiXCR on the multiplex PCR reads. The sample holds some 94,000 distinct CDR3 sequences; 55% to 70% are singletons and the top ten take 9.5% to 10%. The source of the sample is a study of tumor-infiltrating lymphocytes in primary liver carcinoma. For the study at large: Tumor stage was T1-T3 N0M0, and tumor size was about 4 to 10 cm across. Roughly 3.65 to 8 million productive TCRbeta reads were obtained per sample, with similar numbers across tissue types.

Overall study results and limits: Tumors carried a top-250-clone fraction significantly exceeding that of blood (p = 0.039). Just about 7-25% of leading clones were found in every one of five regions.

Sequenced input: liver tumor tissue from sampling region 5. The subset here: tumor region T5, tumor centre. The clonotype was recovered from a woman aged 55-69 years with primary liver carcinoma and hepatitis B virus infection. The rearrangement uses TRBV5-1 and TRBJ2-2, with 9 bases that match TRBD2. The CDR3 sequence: CASSKLAGSNTGELFF. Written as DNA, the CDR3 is TGCGCCAGCAGCAAACTAGCGGGTTCGAACACCGGGGAGCTGTTTTTT.